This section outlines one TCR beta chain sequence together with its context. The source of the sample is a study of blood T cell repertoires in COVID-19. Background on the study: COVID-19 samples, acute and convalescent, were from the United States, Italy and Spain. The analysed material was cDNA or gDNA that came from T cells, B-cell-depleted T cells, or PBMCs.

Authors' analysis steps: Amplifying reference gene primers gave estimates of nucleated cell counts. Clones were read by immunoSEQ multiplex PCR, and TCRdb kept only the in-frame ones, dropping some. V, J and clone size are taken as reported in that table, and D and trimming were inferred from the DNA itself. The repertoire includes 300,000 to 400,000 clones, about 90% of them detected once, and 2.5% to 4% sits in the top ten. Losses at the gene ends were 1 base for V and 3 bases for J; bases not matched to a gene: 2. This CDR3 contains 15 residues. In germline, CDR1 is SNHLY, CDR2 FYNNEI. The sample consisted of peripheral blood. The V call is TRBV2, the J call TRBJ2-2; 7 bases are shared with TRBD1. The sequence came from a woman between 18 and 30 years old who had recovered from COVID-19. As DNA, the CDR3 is TGTGCCAGCAGTGAAGACAGGGGATACACCGGGGAGCTGTTTTTT. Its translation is CASSEDRGYTGELFF.